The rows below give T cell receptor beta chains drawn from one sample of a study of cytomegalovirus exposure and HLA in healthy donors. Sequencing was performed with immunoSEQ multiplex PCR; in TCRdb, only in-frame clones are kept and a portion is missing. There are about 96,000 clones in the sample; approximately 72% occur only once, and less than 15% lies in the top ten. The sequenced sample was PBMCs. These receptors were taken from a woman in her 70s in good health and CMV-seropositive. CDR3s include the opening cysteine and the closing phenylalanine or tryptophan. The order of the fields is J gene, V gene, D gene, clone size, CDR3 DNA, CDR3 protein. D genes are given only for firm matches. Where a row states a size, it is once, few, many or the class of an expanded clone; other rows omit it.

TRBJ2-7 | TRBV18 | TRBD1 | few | TGTGCCAGCTCACCGGGACAGGGACTGATGTACGAGCAGTACTTC | CASSPGQGLMYEQYF
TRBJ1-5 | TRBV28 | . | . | TGTGCCAGCGCTACCGCGTCACAGCCCCAGCATTTT | CASATASQPQHF
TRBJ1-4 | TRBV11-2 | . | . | TGTGCCAGCAGTCCCATCAGAGGTTCGAATGAAAAACTGTTTTTT | CASSPIRGSNEKLFF
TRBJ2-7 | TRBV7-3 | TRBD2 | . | TGTGCCAGCAGCCCCGGGACTAGCTTGCCCGGGGAGCAGTACTTC | CASSPGTSLPGEQYF
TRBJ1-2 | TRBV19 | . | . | TGTGCCAGTAACCACGGACAGCTTTTGGGCTACACCTTC | CASNHGQLLGYTF
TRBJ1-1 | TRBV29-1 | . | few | TGCAGCGTTGTCAGTCCGGAAGCGGGCACTGAAGCTTTCTTT | CSVVSPEAGTEAFF
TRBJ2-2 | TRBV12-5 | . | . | TGTGCTAGTGGCCTGGGGGGCACCGGGGAGCTGTTTTTT | CASGLGGTGELFF
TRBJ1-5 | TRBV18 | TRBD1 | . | TGTGCCAGCTCACGGGACAGGCTCCCGGGGCGCAATCAGCCCCAGCATTTT | CASSRDRLPGRNQPQHF
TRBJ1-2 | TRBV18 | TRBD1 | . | TGTGCCAGCTCACCAGCCTCAGGGGGCGACTATGGCTACACCTTC | CASSPASGGDYGYTF
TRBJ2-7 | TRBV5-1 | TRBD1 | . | TGCGCCAGCAGCCCAGGACAGGGGAACTACGAGCAGTACTTC | CASSPGQGNYEQYF
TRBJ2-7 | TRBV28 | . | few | TGTGCCAGCAGGGGCTCTATCCCCTACGAGCAGTACTTC | CASRGSIPYEQYF
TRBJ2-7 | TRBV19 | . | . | TGTGCCAGTAGTTTCGAAGGACAGACCTACGAGCAGTACTTC | CASSFEGQTYEQYF
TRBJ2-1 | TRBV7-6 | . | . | TGTGCCAGCAGCACCACCCAGGGGAATGAGCAGTTCTTC | CASSTTQGNEQFF
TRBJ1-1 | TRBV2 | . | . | TGTGCCAGCAGAACGGGGCGGGGCTCGAGGGCTGAAGCTTTCTTT | CASRTGRGSRAEAFF
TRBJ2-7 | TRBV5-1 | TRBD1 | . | TGCGCCAGCAGCCACACGGGACAGGGGTACGAGCAGTACTTC | CASSHTGQGYEQYF
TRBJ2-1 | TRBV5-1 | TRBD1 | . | TGCGCCAGCAGCTTGGGCGGGACAGGGGGCATCAATGAGCAGTTCTTC | CASSLGGTGGINEQFF
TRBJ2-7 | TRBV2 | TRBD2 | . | TGTGCCAGCAAGGCTAGCGGTATATCCTACGAGCAGTACTTC | CASKASGISYEQYF
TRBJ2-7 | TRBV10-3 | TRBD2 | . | TGTGCCATCGGGGGGTTAGCGGGAGCGTCCGAGCAGTACTTC | CAIGGLAGASEQYF
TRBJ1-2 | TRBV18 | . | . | TGTGCCAGCTCACCACTCGACAGCAACTATGGCTACACCTTC | CASSPLDSNYGYTF
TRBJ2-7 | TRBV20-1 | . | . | TGCAGTGCTAGTTCGGTCAACGAGCAGTACTTC | CSASSVNEQYF
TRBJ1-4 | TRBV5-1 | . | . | TGCGCCAGCAGCACCTTACAGGGTCCTAATGAAAAACTGTTTTTT | CASSTLQGPNEKLFF
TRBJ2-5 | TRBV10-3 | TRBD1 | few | TGTGCCATCAGTGAGGGTCAGGGGGCAGAGACCCAGTACTTC | CAISEGQGAETQYF
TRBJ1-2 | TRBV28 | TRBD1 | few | TGTGCCAGCAGTTCCGTGGAGGGGGCCTATGGCTACACCTTC | CASSSVEGAYGYTF
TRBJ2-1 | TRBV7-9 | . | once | TGTGCCAGCAGCTTATCTTCAGCGAGCAATGAGCAGTTCTTC | CASSLSSASNEQFF
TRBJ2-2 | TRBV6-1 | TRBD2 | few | TGTGCCAGCAGGGCGGGGGGTCTTGGGGAGCTGTTTTTT | CASRAGGLGELFF
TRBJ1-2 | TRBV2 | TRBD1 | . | TGTGCCAGCAGGCCAGGGGGCGCGGGAGGCTACACCTTC | CASRPGGAGGYTF
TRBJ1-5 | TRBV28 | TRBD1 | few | TGTGCCAGCAGTCCGAGCAGGGGACAGGGGAAAGGTCAGCCCCAGCATTTT | CASSPSRGQGKGQPQHF
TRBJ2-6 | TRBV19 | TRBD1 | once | TGTGCCAGTAGGGGACAGGGGGCATCTGGGGCCAACGTCCTGACTTTC | CASRGQGASGANVLTF
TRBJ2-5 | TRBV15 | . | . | TGTGCCACCAGCAGAGATCCCCCCCCACAGGTCCTGAGGAGTTTTACGTACTTC | CATSRDPPPQVLRSFTYF
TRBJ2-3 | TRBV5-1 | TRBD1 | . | TGCGCCAGCAGCTTGGTGACAGGGGGTGGCACAGATACGCAGTATTTT | CASSLVTGGGTDTQYF
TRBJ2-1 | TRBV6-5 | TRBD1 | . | TGTGCCAGCAGTTCGACCTCAGGGGGCTCCTACAATGAGCAGTTCTTC | CASSSTSGGSYNEQFF
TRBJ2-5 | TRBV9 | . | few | TGTGCCAGCAGCGTAGAGGGGGGACCCCATAGCTGGACAGGAAAAGAGACCCAGTACTTC | CASSVEGGPHSWTGKETQYF
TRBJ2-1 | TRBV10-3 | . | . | TGTGCCATCAGTGAGGGTGCTAGCTCCTACAATGAGCAGTTCTTC | CAISEGASSYNEQFF
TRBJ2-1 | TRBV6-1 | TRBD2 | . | TGTGCCAGTATGGTGACTAGCGGGAGTTGGCATGAGCAGTTCTTC | CASMVTSGSWHEQFF
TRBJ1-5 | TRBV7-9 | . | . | TGTGCCAGCAGCTTAGGAACAGGGTCTCAGCCCCAGCATTTT | CASSLGTGSQPQHF
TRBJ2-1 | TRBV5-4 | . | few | TGTGCCAGCCGGAGGAGCTCCTACAATGAGCAGTTCTTC | CASRRSSYNEQFF
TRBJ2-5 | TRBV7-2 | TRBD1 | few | TGTGCCAGCAGCCGGGACAGGGGGCAAGAGACCCAGTACTTC | CASSRDRGQETQYF
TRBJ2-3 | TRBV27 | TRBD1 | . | TGTGCCAGCAGTTTATACAGGGGGCCGGGGGCAGATACGCAGTATTTT | CASSLYRGPGADTQYF
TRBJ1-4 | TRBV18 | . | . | TGTGCCAGCTCATCGGGACAAAATGAAAAACTGTTTTTT | CASSSGQNEKLFF
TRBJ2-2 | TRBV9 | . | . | TGTGCCAGCAGCGTAGCCCTATCCTGGGCGCGGAACACCGGGGAGCTGTTTTTT | CASSVALSWARNTGELFF
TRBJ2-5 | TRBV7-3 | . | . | TGTGCCAGCAGCTTTTCAAGCGAAGCGTGGCAGACCCAGTACTTC | CASSFSSEAWQTQYF
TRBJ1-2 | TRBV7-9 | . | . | TGTGCCAGCAGCTTAGGTGGCCAGAATGGCTACACCTTC | CASSLGGQNGYTF
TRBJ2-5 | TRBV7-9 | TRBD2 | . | TGTGCCAGCAGCCCGCCCGGCGGGGGCCAAGAGACCCAGTACTTC | CASSPPGGGQETQYF
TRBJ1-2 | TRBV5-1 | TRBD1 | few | TGCGCCAGCAGCTTGCAGGGGGACTATGGCTACACCTTC | CASSLQGDYGYTF
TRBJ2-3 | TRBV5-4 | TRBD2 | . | TGTGCCAGCAGCTTGGGACGGGGGGGCGGCACAGATACGCAGTATTTT | CASSLGRGGGTDTQYF
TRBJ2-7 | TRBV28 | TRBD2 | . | TGTGCCAGCATCTCCGGGACTAGCGGCTACGAGCAGTACTTC | CASISGTSGYEQYF
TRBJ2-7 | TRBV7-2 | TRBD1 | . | TGTGCCAGCAGCCCCCGGGACAGGTTCTCCTACGAGCAGTACTTC | CASSPRDRFSYEQYF